This passage covers 11 T cell receptor beta chains from one sample sequenced in a study of cytomegalovirus exposure and HLA in healthy donors. Use of 60 Vbeta and 13 Jbeta primers characterized the PCR. Clones were sequenced by immunoSEQ multiplex PCR, and TCRdb holds only the in-frame ones, with some missing. Here the sample spans about 140,000 clones, roughly 75% being singletons. Specimen: PBMCs. These receptors all stem from a man aged 35 to 55 in good health and CMV-seropositive.

This sequence joins TRBV6-5 and TRBJ1-2, with D possibly being TRBD1 (6 bases). The ends were cut back, 5 bases at V and 2 bases at J, with 9 bases in the middle. Germline loops: CDR1 MNHEY, CDR2 SVGAGI. The CDR3 sequence is 13 residues long. The CDR3, as DNA: TGTGCCAGCAGTCTCCAGGGGAACTATGGCTACACCTTC. Amino acid sequence: CASSLQGNYGYTF.

The CDR3 is CASSYSRARGSYEQYF. The CDR3 nucleotides are TGTGCCAGCAGTTATTCGCGAGCTCGGGGCTCCTACGAGCAGTACTTC. V usage is TRBV6-6 and J usage is TRBJ2-7, with D perhaps TRBD2 (5 bases). Germline V gene data show CDR1 as MNHNY and CDR2 as SVGAGI (reference sequence). Deletions cut 3 bases from V and 0 bases from J, with 15 bases between. This CDR3 contains 16 residues.

The genes are TRBV10-1 and TRBJ1-1; TRBD1 might be the D (6 bases). Germline loops: CDR1 WNHNN, CDR2 SYGVQD (reference sequence). The CDR3 is made up of 14 amino acids. Trimming took 6 bases from V and 4 from J, leaving 15 bases between them. For the CDR3, the DNA is TGCGCCAGCAGCCAGCAGGGGCCGGGCACTGAAGCTTTCTTT. Its protein product is CASSQQGPGTEAFF.

The chain couples TRBV10-3 to TRBJ1-5, with D tentatively TRBD1 (6 bases). The germline CDR1 and CDR2 sequences are ENHRY and SYGVKD. There are 14 residues in the CDR3. The V end lost 4 bases, the J end lost 4 bases, and 11 bases lay between the germline ends. The CDR3 sequence is CAISGEGGNQPQHF. CDR3 nucleotide sequence: TGTGCCATCAGTGGGGAAGGGGGAAATCAGCCCCAGCATTTT.

The V call is TRBV9, the J call TRBJ1-6; D perhaps matches TRBD1 (5 bases). V was cut by 2 bases and J by 8 bases, with 8 bases left in between. Germline assignment: CDR1 SGDLS and CDR2 YYNGEE. The CDR3 consists of 13 residues. The CDR3: CASSVRGDSPLHF. Here the CDR3 DNA reads TGTGCCAGCAGCGTCCGGGGGGATTCACCCCTCCACTTT.

This clone was found once. The rearrangement joins TRBV30 to TRBJ1-3; no firm D call. Germline V CDR1 and CDR2: GTSNPN, SVGIG (reference sequence). This CDR3 region has 14 residues. The V and J ends lost 3 bases and 3 bases respectively, with 12 bases between them. The CDR3 region is CAWRGGSHGNTIYF. CDR3 coding DNA: TGTGCCTGGAGGGGCGGGTCCCATGGAAACACCATATATTTT.

CDR3 in DNA: TGTGCCAGCAGCGGGGGCCTACCGGGGACCGGGGAGCTGTTTTTT. This encodes CASSGGLPGTGELFF. The rearrangement links TRBV5-4 to TRBJ2-2; D might be TRBD1 (6 bases). V dropped 4 bases and J dropped 5 bases, with 15 bases sitting between them. The germline V gene has CDR1 SGHNT and CDR2 YYREEE (reference sequence). The CDR3 consists of 15 residues.

J is TRBJ2-1 and V is TRBV9, with 14 bases lining up with TRBD2. CDR1 is SGDLS and CDR2 is YYNGEE in the germline V gene. The J segment lost 7 bases and the V segment lost 3 bases, leaving 9 bases of the junction unmatched. The CDR3 consists of 17 residues. The CDR3 region has the DNA TGTGCCAGCAGCGCGCGGGGACTAGCGGGAGAGTCAAATGAGCAGTTCTTC. Protein product: CASSARGLAGESNEQFF. Full variable domain (outside the CDR3, taken from reference TRBV9 and TRBJ2-1): DSGVTQTPKHLITATGQRVTLRCSPRSGDLSVYWYQQSLDQGLQFLIQYYNGEERAKGNILERFSAQQFPDLHSELNLSSLELGDSALYFCASSARGLAGESNEQFFGPGTRLTVL.

The V call is TRBV7-2, the J call TRBJ2-7; possible D gene TRBD1, 6 bases. This CDR3 is built from 13 residues. V lost 5 bases, J lost 7 bases, and 15 bases lay in between. Germline CDR1 SGHTA, CDR2 FQGNSA. In DNA form, the CDR3 reads TGTGCCAGCAGCCCGGACAGTCTAGGAGAGCAGTACTTC. It encodes CASSPDSLGEQYF. The whole variable domain, filled in from reference TRBV7-2 and TRBJ2-7, reads GAGVSQSPSNKVTEKGKDVELRCDPISGHTALYWYRQSLGQGLEFLIYFQGNSAPDKSGLPSDRFSAERTGGSVSTLTIQRTQQEDSAVYLCASSPDSLGEQYFGPGTRLTVT.

The V and J genes are TRBV4-3 and TRBJ2-2; 8 bases map to TRBD2. The CDR3 is 19 residues long. After removal of 0 bases from V and 6 bases from J, the junction contained 15 bases not matched to a gene. Germline lookup yields CDR1 LGHNA and CDR2 YSLEER. The CDR3 DNA sequence: TGCGCCAGCAGCCAAGATCCCCCGTCGGTCGGACTAGCCGCCGGGGAGCTGTTTTTT. Protein sequence: CASSQDPPSVGLAAGELFF.

The chain links TRBV30 to TRBJ1-3; weak D call: TRBD1 (5 bases). V lost 2 bases and J 4 bases, leaving 12 bases between the germline ends. The V gene's germline CDR1 is GTSNPN and CDR2 SVGIG (reference sequence). CDR3 length: 14 amino acids. The CDR3 DNA reads TGTGCCTGGAGTTTAGGGACTTCAGGAAACACCATATATTTT. Translated: CAWSLGTSGNTIYF.